A single sample gave rise to the 26 T cell receptor beta chains below, sequenced in a study of beta chain features in type 1 diabetes. The authors reverse transcribed all of the isolated RNA, so sequencing captured expressed TCRB transcripts. The assay was immunoSEQ multiplex PCR, and TCRdb's table has in-frame clones only and misses some. The table has 140,000 to 150,000 clones, about 10% seen once. The source material was naive CD4+ T cells from blood. These receptors originate from a man aged 18-30 years in good health.

The sample holds a few counts of this clone. The chain employs TRBV5-1 and TRBJ2-2; 9 nucleotides line up with TRBD1. V lost 4 bases, J lost 4 bases, and 5 bases stayed unmatched. The CDR3 contains 15 residues. CDR1 and CDR2 from the germline V gene are SGHRS and YFSETQ. CDR3 region: CASSRTGEGTGELFF. The CDR3 DNA follows: TGCGCCAGCAGCCGGACAGGGGAGGGCACCGGGGAGCTGTTTTTT.

This chain joins TRBV4-2 and TRBJ2-1; D may be TRBD2 (6 bases). Per the germline V gene, CDR1 is LGHNA and CDR2 is YNFKEQ. Between the trimmed V and J ends, which lost 0 bases and 0 bases, there was a span of 9 bases. The CDR3 has 16 amino acids. The CDR3 here is CASSQDSGSSYNEQFF. CDR3 nucleotide sequence: TGTGCCAGCAGCCAAGATAGCGGTAGCTCCTACAATGAGCAGTTCTTC.

The V and J genes are TRBV5-4 and TRBJ1-2; D not resolved. V was pared by 0 bases and J by 0 bases, with 6 bases between. The CDR3 is 14 amino acids. The germline gives CDR1 SGHNT, CDR2 YYREEE (reference sequence). The CDR3 DNA follows: TGTGCCAGCAGCTTGGAACAGTCTAACTATGGCTACACCTTC. Translating it yields CASSLEQSNYGYTF.

This clone was seen ten or more times. The V gene is TRBV23-1, the J gene TRBJ2-5; perhaps TRBD2 as D (7 bases). TRBV23-1 falls under the ORF class, with uncertain function. Trimming took off 4 bases at V and 0 bases at J, with 9 bases between the two ends. CDR3 size: 14 residues. The CDR3 loop is CASSREGDQETQYF. The CDR3 DNA sequence: TGCGCCAGCAGTCGGGAGGGGGACCAAGAGACCCAGTACTTC.

This clone appeared a single time. The V call is TRBV7-8, the J call TRBJ2-7, with TRBD1 identical over 9 bases. Germline CDR1 SGHVS, CDR2 FQNEAQ. The CDR3 consists of 14 residues. Trimming at V came to 1 base and at J to 5 bases, leaving 3 bases not matched to a gene. This CDR3 reads CASSLDRGPNEQYF. The DNA for the CDR3 is TGTGCCAGCAGCTTAGACAGGGGGCCTAACGAGCAGTACTTC.

The rearrangement uses TRBV6-5 and TRBJ1-5, with D possibly matching TRBD1 (6 bases). The CDR3 extends over 13 amino acids. The V and J ends lost 6 bases and 7 bases respectively, with 13 bases between them. Germline V CDR1 and CDR2: MNHEY, SVGAGI. The CDR3 region has the DNA TGTGCCAGCAGCCCTGACAGGTCGCAGCCCCAGCATTTT. Translating it yields CASSPDRSQPQHF.

This clone was counted at least ten times. The chain is built from TRBV14 and TRBJ2-1; 12 nucleotides line up with TRBD2. Looked up from germline, CDR1 is SGHDN and CDR2 is FVKESK. This CDR3 has 15 residues. The V segment lost 1 base and the J segment 7 bases; nucleotides outside the gene matches: 2. The CDR3 coding sequence is TGTGCCAGCAGCCAAGGGCTAGCGGGGGGGAATGAGCAGTTCTTC. As protein: CASSQGLAGGNEQFF.

The rearrangement joins TRBV6-5 to TRBJ1-4, with D possibly being TRBD1 (6 bases). The V end was cut by 5 bases, the J end by 7 bases, with 11 bases between. CDR1 is MNHEY and CDR2 is SVGAGI in the germline V gene. This CDR3 has 13 residues. The CDR3 is CASSHRDGEKLFF. The CDR3 region has the DNA TGTGCCAGCAGTCACAGGGATGGTGAAAAACTGTTTTTT.

Only a few counts were recorded for this clone. The chain carries TRBV18 and TRBJ1-4; possible D gene TRBD1, 5 bases. The CDR3 extends over 13 amino acids. Trimming left V 1 base short and J 6 bases short, with 6 bases between. CDR1 KGHSH and CDR2 LQKENI come from the germline V gene. The CDR3 loop reads CASSPRDYEKLFF. CDR3 bases: TGTGCCAGCTCACCACGGGACTATGAAAAACTGTTTTTT. Filled out from reference TRBV18 and TRBJ1-4, the complete variable domain reads NAGVMQNPRHLVRRRGQEARLRCSPMKGHSHVYWYRQLPEEGLKFMVYLQKENIIDESGMPKERFSAEFPKEGPSILRIQQVVRGDSAAYFCASSPRDYEKLFFGSGTQLSVL.

V and J are TRBV7-2 and TRBJ2-7, with 7 bases lining up with TRBD2. Germline CDR1 SGHTA, CDR2 FQGNSA. The CDR3 spans 15 residues. V lost 0 bases, J lost 2 bases, and 4 bases stayed unmatched. CDR3 loop: CASSLATSLAYEQYF. The CDR3 DNA follows: TGTGCCAGCAGCTTAGCGACTAGCCTGGCCTACGAGCAGTACTTC.

Only a few counts were recorded for this clone. This sequence joins TRBV6-1 and TRBJ1-6; D possibly corresponds to TRBD1 (6 bases). Trimming removed 2 bases at V and 10 bases at J, with 12 bases between. Germline-derived CDR1 and CDR2 are MNHNS and SASEGT. This CDR3 has 14 amino acids. The CDR3, as DNA: TGTGCCAGCAGTGAAAGTACAGGGAAATCACCCCTCCACTTT. Translation gives CASSESTGKSPLHF.

The V gene is TRBV30, the J gene TRBJ2-7; D is undetermined. CDR1 and CDR2 from the germline V gene are GTSNPN and SVGIG (reference sequence). V lost 1 base, J lost 6 bases, and 7 bases lay in between. The CDR3 contains 11 residues. The CDR3 bases are TGTGCCTGGAGTGACAGTCTCGAGCAGTACTTC. It specifies CAWSDSLEQYF.

The gene calls are TRBV2 and TRBJ1-4; TRBD1 matches 7 bases. V shed 5 bases, J shed 4 bases, and the junction held 13 bases outside the gene matches. The germline V gene encodes CDR1 SNHLY and CDR2 FYNNEI. The CDR3 runs 17 residues. CDR3 region: CASSRQGVRGNNEKLFF. CDR3 nucleotide sequence: TGTGCCAGCAGTCGACAGGGCGTAAGGGGAAATAATGAAAAACTGTTTTTT. Full variable domain (rest looked up from reference TRBV2 and TRBJ1-4): EPEVTQTPSHQVTQMGQEVILRCVPISNHLYFYWYRQILGQKVEFLVSFYNNEISEKSEIFDDQFSVERPDGSNFTLKIRSTKLEDSAMYFCASSRQGVRGNNEKLFFGSGTQLSVL.

CDR3 sequence (DNA): TGTGCCAGCAGCTTCGCCTCACAGGGTCGCTACACCTTC. Amino acid sequence: CASSFASQGRYTF. The rearrangement uses TRBV7-9 and TRBJ1-2; possible D gene TRBD1, 6 bases. In germline, CDR1 is SEHNR, CDR2 FQNEAQ (reference sequence). The CDR3 spans 13 residues. V was trimmed by 3 bases and J by 9 bases, leaving 14 bases between them.

The V and J genes are TRBV25-1 and TRBJ1-1, with TRBD1 as a possible D gene (5 bases). Looked up from germline, CDR1 is MGHDK and CDR2 is SYGVNS. The CDR3 has 15 residues. Trimming removed 4 bases at V and 0 bases at J, with 12 bases between. The CDR3 here is CASSALQDMNTEAFF. CDR3 bases: TGTGCCAGCAGTGCGTTACAGGATATGAACACTGAAGCTTTCTTT.

This clone has only a few counts. The CDR3 DNA is TGCGCCAGCAGCTTGGTTTGGGACAGTGATGGCTACACCTTC. It codes for CASSLVWDSDGYTF. V gene TRBV5-1 combines with J gene TRBJ1-2; 7 bases align to TRBD1. Germline CDR1 is SGHRS and CDR2 is YFSETQ. J gave up 6 bases and V 0 bases, and 5 bases lay outside the gene matches. The CDR3 length is 14 residues.

A few counts support this clone. CDR3: CASSQDWGTGSADTQYF. CDR3 sequence (DNA): TGCGCCAGCAGCCAAGATTGGGGGACAGGGTCCGCAGATACGCAGTATTTT. The chain combines TRBV4-3 with TRBJ2-3, with 9 bases matching TRBD1. Germline V gives CDR1 LGHNA, CDR2 YSLEER. V lost 0 bases to trimming and J lost 4 bases; unmatched junction nucleotides: 8. This CDR3 is 17 amino acids long.

This clone was observed a few times. V is TRBV11-2 and J is TRBJ1-3, with D possibly being TRBD1 (5 bases). From germline, CDR1 is SGHAT and CDR2 FQNNGV. The V end was cut by 5 bases, the J end by 0 bases, with 14 bases between. The CDR3 consists of 16 residues. The CDR3 sequence: CASSLLKGPSGNTIYF. The CDR3 coding sequence is TGTGCCAGCAGCCTACTTAAGGGGCCCTCTGGAAACACCATATATTTT.

The table lists this clone with a few counts. The V and J genes are TRBV6-6 and TRBJ1-2; D call uncertain. Germline V gives CDR1 MNHNY, CDR2 SVGAGI (reference sequence). V lost 0 bases and J 7 bases, leaving 6 bases between the germline ends. The CDR3 covers 12 residues. CDR3 in amino acids: CASSYSTRGYTF. The CDR3 nucleotides are TGTGCCAGCAGTTACTCGACTCGTGGCTACACCTTC.

This chain joins TRBV14 and TRBJ2-1, with D possibly matching TRBD2 (5 bases). V gave up 3 bases and J gave up 5 bases, with 11 bases separating them. Germline CDR1 is SGHDN and CDR2 is FVKESK. The CDR3 spans 14 residues. The CDR3 is CASSQLERDNEQFF. The CDR3 DNA sequence: TGTGCCAGCAGCCAGCTTGAGAGGGACAATGAGCAGTTCTTC.

The V call is TRBV7-6, the J call TRBJ2-3; 8 positions agree with TRBD2. Per the germline V gene, CDR1 is SGHVS and CDR2 is FNYEAQ. V gave up 5 bases and J gave up 2 bases; unmatched junction bases: 3. The CDR3 totals 14 residues. The CDR3 loop reads CASSRGGLTDTQYF. In nucleotides, the CDR3 is TGTGCCAGCAGCCGCGGGGGGCTCACAGATACGCAGTATTTT.

This clone has a handful of counts. The chain is built from TRBV6-4 and TRBJ1-4, with TRBD1 matching 9 bases. Unmatched junction bases numbered 9, after V lost 6 bases and J lost 4 bases. CDR1 is MRHNA, CDR2 SNTAGT, per germline. The CDR3 loop spans 16 amino acids. CDR3 DNA sequence: TGTGCCAGCAGCGACCGGGACAGGGCCGTTAATGAAAAACTGTTTTTT. It encodes CASSDRDRAVNEKLFF.

The chain uses TRBV6-6 and TRBJ2-7; D perhaps matches TRBD2 (6 bases). Germline V gene lookup returns CDR1 MNHNY and CDR2 SVGAGI (reference sequence). V was clipped by 5 bases and J by 3 bases, with 8 bases between them. CDR3 length: 12 amino acids. The CDR3 protein is CASSPGGYEQYF. DNA for the CDR3: TGTGCCAGCAGTCCCGGGGGCTACGAGCAGTACTTC.

This clone was recorded a few times. V usage is TRBV9 and J usage is TRBJ2-5, with 7 bases matching TRBD1. The CDR3 is made up of 15 amino acids. Looked up from germline, CDR1 is SGDLS and CDR2 is YYNGEE. V shed 4 bases and J 1 base; nucleotides not matched to a gene: 7. The CDR3 region is CASSFQQGSQETQYF. In DNA, the CDR3 is TGTGCCAGCAGCTTCCAACAGGGGTCCCAAGAGACCCAGTACTTC.

This clone came up a few times. The chain combines TRBV5-4 with TRBJ2-3, with 13 bases identical to TRBD2. The ends lost 0 bases at V and 4 bases at J; junction bases unmatched: 2. Per germline, CDR1 SGHNT and CDR2 YYREEE (reference sequence). The CDR3 is 16 residues long. The CDR3 sequence is CASSLGLAGGSDTQYF. The CDR3 DNA reads TGTGCCAGCAGCTTGGGACTAGCGGGGGGCTCAGATACGCAGTATTTT.

V is TRBV11-2 and J is TRBJ2-3, with 10 bases aligning to TRBD2. The CDR3 has 18 residues. Germline loops: CDR1 SGHAT, CDR2 FQNNGV. Trimming took 0 bases from V and 3 from J; bases not matched to a gene: 9. The CDR3 region has the DNA TGTGCCAGCAGCTTAGAGTGGCTAGCGGGGGTCGGGACAGATACGCAGTATTTT. Protein sequence: CASSLEWLAGVGTDTQYF. Using reference TRBV11-2 and TRBJ2-3 for the parts outside the CDR3, the full variable domain is EAGVAQSPRYKIIEKRQSVAFWCNPISGHATLYWYQQILGQGPKLLIQFQNNGVVDDSQLPKDRFSAERLKGVDSTLKIQPAKLEDSAVYLCASSLEWLAGVGTDTQYFGPGTRLTVL.